Below are 27 T cell receptor beta chains sequenced from a single sample in a study of early T cells in non-severe SARS-CoV-2 infection. A single record per CDR3 protein comes from TCRdb applying MiXCR to the 5' RACE reads. Among about 50,000 distinct CDR3 sequences listed, roughly 10% were seen once. Sequenced material: whole blood. These receptors came from an adult who was a healthcare worker with PCR-confirmed SARS-CoV-2 infection or an uninfected control (not recorded which).

The chain is built from TRBV6-2 or TRBV6-3 and TRBJ2-5, with TRBD1 matching 8 bases. This CDR3 has 16 residues. The V segment lost 5 bases and the J segment 5 bases; nucleotides outside the gene matches: 13. The germline V gene encodes CDR1 MNHEY and CDR2 SVGEGT. As DNA, the CDR3 is TGTGCCAGCAGTCAGGGACAGGTTCAGCGCTGGGAGACCCAGTACTTC. The encoded protein is CASSQGQVQRWETQYF.

This clonotype was found many times. The V gene is TRBV28, the J gene TRBJ1-5; weak D call: TRBD1 (5 bases). The germline gives CDR1 MDHEN, CDR2 SYDVKM. With 3 bases removed from V and 4 bases from J, the gap between germline ends came to 13 bases. There are 15 residues in the CDR3. For the CDR3, the DNA is TGTGCCAGCAGTTTGCTTGGGGCAGAAAATCAGCCCCAGCATTTT. It encodes CASSLLGAENQPQHF.

This clonotype was seen at least ten times. The chain joins TRBV7-2 to TRBJ2-1, with no clear D. Looked up from germline, CDR1 is SGHTA and CDR2 is FQGNSA. V gave up 1 base and J gave up 5 bases, with 6 bases separating them. CDR3 length equals 13 residues. The CDR3 DNA sequence: TGTGCCAGCAGCTTAGTGGGCAACAATGAGCAGTTCTTC. Its protein is CASSLVGNNEQFF.

The table lists this clonotype with many counts. The chain links TRBV29-1 to TRBJ2-7, with D possibly called TRBD1 or TRBD2 (6 bases each). Germline V gene data show CDR1 as SQVTM and CDR2 as ANQGSEA. The CDR3 has 13 residues. Trimming removed 3 bases at V and 3 bases at J, with 12 bases between. The CDR3 DNA sequence: TGCAGCGTTGATGGCGGAGGGGGCTACGAGCAGTACTTC. Translated: CSVDGGGGYEQYF.

This clonotype has more than one count but fewer than ten. The CDR3, as DNA: TGCAGTGCTAGTTCGCCCTTACGATCGGACGAGTTTTTT. This encodes CSASSPLRSDEFF. The chain is built from TRBV20-1 and TRBJ1-4, with D uncertain. The germline gives CDR1 DFQATT, CDR2 SNEGSKA (reference sequence). The CDR3 sequence is 13 residues long. V shed 3 bases and J shed 16 bases, with 21 bases lying between them.

The CDR3 spells CSARGRQGSLNTEAFF. The CDR3 nucleotides read TGCAGCGCCAGAGGCCGACAGGGATCCCTTAACACTGAAGCTTTCTTT. The chain uses TRBV29-1 and TRBJ1-1, with TRBD1 matching over 7 bases. The CDR3 covers 16 residues. Germline assignment: CDR1 SQVTM and CDR2 ANQGSEA. J lost 2 bases, V lost 7 bases, and 16 bases had no gene match. The whole variable domain, filled in from reference TRBV29-1 and TRBJ1-1, reads SAVISQKPSRDICQRGTSLTIQCQVDSQVTMMFWYRQQPGQSLTLIATANQGSEATYESGFVIDKFPISRPNLTFSTLTVSNMSPEDSSIYLCSARGRQGSLNTEAFFGQGTRLTVV.

This clonotype was picked up many times. The chain links TRBV29-1 to TRBJ2-3; TRBD1 agrees at 7 bases. Germline V gene sequence: CDR1 SQVTM, CDR2 ANQGSEA. The CDR3 contains 14 residues. The ends lost 3 bases at V and 2 bases at J; junction bases unmatched: 5. CDR3 amino acids: CSVDLTGITDTQYF. As DNA, the CDR3 is TGCAGCGTTGACTTGACAGGGATCACAGATACGCAGTATTTT.

This clonotype has a handful of counts. The chain couples TRBV29-1 to TRBJ1-5; 8 bases match TRBD1. Germline V gene sequence: CDR1 SQVTM, CDR2 ANQGSEA. The V and J ends lost 8 bases and 1 base, in that order; junction bases with no gene match: 4. The CDR3 contains 13 residues. The CDR3 DNA reads TGCAGCTTCACAGGGGGAAGCAATCAGCCCCAGCATTTT. It encodes CSFTGGSNQPQHF.

The chain links TRBV7-2 to TRBJ2-7; D gene uncertain. The V gene's germline CDR1 is SGHTA and CDR2 FQGNSA. The length of the CDR3 is 13 residues. Trimming pared 5 bases from V and 3 bases from J, leaving 11 bases between. Here the CDR3 DNA reads TGTGCCAGCAGCCCACGGGCCTTCTACGAGCAGTACTTC. This codes for CASSPRAFYEQYF.

In its sample, this clonotype was seen many times. CDR3 sequence reads: CASSSTSGMGEQFF. The CDR3 region has the DNA TGTGCCAGCAGCTCCACTAGCGGGATGGGGGAGCAGTTCTTC. The rearrangement joins TRBV11-2 to TRBJ2-1, with 10 bases fitting TRBD2. Unmatched junction bases numbered 7, after V lost 4 bases and J lost 10 bases. Germline V gene lookup returns CDR1 SGHAT and CDR2 FQNNGV. The CDR3 spans 14 residues. The whole variable domain, remainder taken from reference TRBV11-2 and TRBJ2-1, is EAGVAQSPRYKIIEKRQSVAFWCNPISGHATLYWYQQILGQGPKLLIQFQNNGVVDDSQLPKDRFSAERLKGVDSTLKIQPAKLEDSAVYLCASSSTSGMGEQFFGPGTRLTVL.

The CDR3 DNA is TGTGCCAGCAGCTTAGATCTTGGGACAGGGGGCGATGGCTACACCTTC. Translating it yields CASSLDLGTGGDGYTF. This chain joins TRBV11-2 and TRBJ1-2; the match to TRBD1 covers 12 bases. The CDR3 length is 16 residues. Per the germline V gene, CDR1 is SGHAT and CDR2 is FQNNGV. With V trimmed by 0 bases and J by 6 bases, 5 bases remained unmatched.

This clonotype came up many times. The chain combines TRBV7-8 with TRBJ2-3; D is ambiguous. With 3 bases removed from V and 0 bases from J, the gap between germline ends came to 7 bases. This CDR3 contains 14 residues. Looked up from germline, CDR1 is SGHVS and CDR2 is FQNEAQ. DNA for the CDR3: TGTGCCAGCAGCTTCGTCGCTAGCACAGATACGCAGTATTTT. It is translated as CASSFVASTDTQYF.

This clonotype was observed a handful of times. Here the CDR3 DNA reads TGCGCCAGCAGCCAAGAACACGGGAGAGAGACCCAGTACTTC. Translated, it gives CASSQEHGRETQYF. The V call is TRBV4-3, the J call TRBJ2-5, with TRBD2 as a possible D gene (6 bases). Trimming took 0 bases from V and 4 from J, leaving 9 bases between them. From germline, CDR1 is LGHNA and CDR2 YSLEER. This CDR3 comprises 14 residues.

This clonotype occurred a few times. V and J are TRBV7-2 and TRBJ2-7, with 8 bases fitting TRBD2. The CDR3 sequence is 17 residues long. Trimming took 2 bases from V and 2 from J; bases not matched to a gene: 11. The germline V gene encodes CDR1 SGHTA and CDR2 FQGNSA. This chain's CDR3 is CASSLKGSGTIAYEQYF. The CDR3 nucleotides are TGTGCCAGCAGCTTAAAGGGTAGCGGGACTATTGCCTACGAGCAGTACTTC.

This clonotype appeared many times. The V and J genes are TRBV28 and TRBJ2-3; D might be TRBD1 (5 bases). V gave up 5 bases and J gave up 0 bases, with 9 bases separating them. This CDR3 has 14 residues. The germline CDR1 and CDR2 sequences are MDHEN and SYDVKM. CDR3 loop: CASSQTASTDTQYF. The CDR3 region has the DNA TGTGCCAGCAGTCAGACAGCTAGCACAGATACGCAGTATTTT.

This chain uses TRBV28 with TRBJ2-7; TRBD2 might be the D (5 bases). The CDR3 is made up of 15 amino acids. V was trimmed by 5 bases and J by 7 bases, leaving 21 bases between them. CDR1 is MDHEN, CDR2 SYDVKM, per germline. CDR3 sequence: CASSRGQNNFWEQYF. CDR3 bases: TGTGCCAGCAGTAGAGGGCAGAACAACTTTTGGGAGCAGTACTTC.

This clonotype has just a few counts. The V call is TRBV20-1, the J call TRBJ1-4; 7 bases are shared with TRBD1. This CDR3 comprises 15 residues. CDR1 and CDR2 (germline): DFQATT, SNEGSKA (reference sequence). V lost 1 base to trimming and J lost 5 bases; unmatched junction nucleotides: 7. Written as DNA, the CDR3 is TGCAGTGCTAGAGTGATGGGACAGAAGAATGAAAAACTGTTTTTT. Translation gives CSARVMGQKNEKLFF.

Many counts were recorded for this clonotype. The CDR3 loop is CATSDSGTGGSAFF. CDR3 in DNA: TGTGCCACCAGTGACTCCGGGACGGGAGGTTCAGCTTTCTTT. V and J are TRBV24-1 and TRBJ1-1; possibly TRBD1 for D (5 bases). Germline V gives CDR1 KGHDR, CDR2 SFDVKD. This CDR3 contains 14 residues. Trimming removed 4 bases from V and 10 bases from J, with 18 bases in between.

The sample holds a few counts of this clonotype. The J gene is TRBJ2-2, the V gene TRBV5-6, with no clear D. Trimming left V 0 bases short and J 6 bases short, with 6 bases between. Looked up from germline, CDR1 is SGHDT and CDR2 is YYEEEE. This CDR3 spans 13 amino acids. CDR3 DNA sequence: TGTGCCAGCAGCTTGGCCGGTCCCGGGGAGCTGTTTTTT. Translation gives CASSLAGPGELFF.

The V call is TRBV20-1, the J call TRBJ2-1, with TRBD2 identical over 7 bases. CDR1 is DFQATT and CDR2 is SNEGSKA in the germline V gene (reference sequence). The CDR3 has 11 residues. V shed 5 bases, J shed 14 bases, and the junction held 9 bases outside the gene matches. CDR3 sequence reads: CSAREVVSEFF. The CDR3 DNA follows: TGCAGTGCTCGGGAGGTTGTCTCGGAGTTCTTC.

The chain is built from TRBV19 and TRBJ1-5; perhaps TRBD1 as D (5 bases). From germline, CDR1 is LNHDA and CDR2 SQIVND (reference sequence). CDR3 size: 15 residues. V was cut by 6 bases and J by 2 bases, with 14 bases left in between. The CDR3 region is CASRPTARGNQPQHF. The CDR3 DNA reads as TGTGCCAGTAGACCGACAGCAAGAGGCAATCAGCCCCAGCATTTT.

The chain is built from TRBV3-1 and TRBJ2-1; 7 positions agree with TRBD2. Germline V gene data show CDR1 as LGHDT and CDR2 as YNNKEL (reference sequence). CDR3 length: 16 residues. J gave up 7 bases and V 4 bases, and 13 bases lay outside the gene matches. CDR3 protein: CASSPLGGGYSNEQFF. The CDR3 bases are TGTGCCAGCAGCCCTCTTGGGGGAGGGTATAGTAATGAGCAGTTCTTC.

This clonotype has more than one count but fewer than ten. The chain employs TRBV3-1 and TRBJ1-6; D perhaps matches TRBD1 (5 bases). Germline lookup yields CDR1 LGHDT and CDR2 YNNKEL (reference sequence). The V end lost 2 bases, the J end lost 15 bases, and 17 bases lay between the germline ends. The CDR3 runs 14 residues. Here the CDR3 DNA reads TGTGCCAGCAGCCAAAATCAAGTGACAGCAGGCCTCCACTTT. It encodes CASSQNQVTAGLHF. Complete variable domain (other parts from reference TRBV3-1 and TRBJ1-6): DTAVSQTPKYLVTQMGNDKSIKCEQNLGHDTMYWYKQDSKKFLKIMFSYNNKELIINETVPNRFSPKSPDKAHLNLHINSLELGDSAVYFCASSQNQVTAGLHFGNGTRLTVT.

J is TRBJ2-3 and V is TRBV9; TRBD1 is a possible D gene (5 bases). Trimming left V 0 bases short and J 2 bases short, with 10 bases between. The germline gives CDR1 SGDLS, CDR2 YYNGEE. The CDR3 runs 15 residues. As DNA, the CDR3 is TGTGCCAGCAGCGTAGGGGGCAGTTTCACAGATACGCAGTATTTT. Translating gives CASSVGGSFTDTQYF.

Only a few counts were recorded for this clonotype. V is TRBV19 and J is TRBJ2-5; D gene ambiguous. Looked up from germline, CDR1 is LNHDA and CDR2 is SQIVND (reference sequence). V was shortened by 6 bases and J by 0 bases, with 8 bases between the two germline ends. This CDR3 contains 13 residues. The chain's CDR3 is CASSRAYQETQYF. CDR3 in DNA: TGTGCCAGTAGCCGGGCGTACCAAGAGACCCAGTACTTC.

This clonotype was observed many times. The genes are TRBV6-2 or TRBV6-3 and TRBJ1-2; 7 bases match TRBD1. The germline gives CDR1 MNHEY, CDR2 SVGEGT. After removal of 7 bases from V and 4 bases from J, the junction contained 6 bases not matched to a gene. The CDR3 is made up of 13 amino acids. This chain's CDR3 is CASTTTGIYGYTF. The CDR3 DNA is TGTGCCAGCACCACGACAGGGATCTATGGCTACACCTTC.

This clonotype was counted ten times or more. The CDR3, as DNA: TGTGCCAGCCTAAAACGGGACAGCTTATCCTACGAGCAGTACTTC. It translates to CASLKRDSLSYEQYF. The chain joins TRBV12-3 or TRBV12-4 to TRBJ2-7, with 7 bases identical to TRBD1. Trimming took 8 bases from V and 1 from J; bases not matched to a gene: 11. The CDR3 has 15 amino acids.